These 10 T cell receptor beta chains originate from one sample sequenced in a study of T cells in Graves' hyperthyroidism and ophthalmopathy. Amplification of TCR beta CDR3 regions was performed using RNA transcripts as template. During a first-round RT-PCR of the TCR CDR3, the HTBI primer set was used. TCRdb recomputed calls from the multiplex PCR reads with MiXCR, one row per CDR3 protein. The repertoire holds 300,000 or so distinct CDR3 sequences, about 17% seen once, with approximately 60% in the top ten. Sequencing used blood. These receptors all come from a woman aged 55-69 years with Graves' ophthalmopathy.

This clonotype showed up just a few times. DNA for the CDR3: TGTGCCAGCAGCGTAGCTCCGGGACAGGGGATGCAAGAGACCCAGTACTTC. It yields the protein CASSVAPGQGMQETQYF. The V gene is TRBV9, the J gene TRBJ2-5; 10 bases match TRBD1. The CDR3 contains 17 residues. The germline V gene has CDR1 SGDLS and CDR2 YYNGEE. J was trimmed by 2 bases and V by 0 bases; bases with no gene match: 7. Full variable domain (rest looked up from reference TRBV9 and TRBJ2-5): DSGVTQTPKHLITATGQRVTLRCSPRSGDLSVYWYQQSLDQGLQFLIQYYNGEERAKGNILERFSAQQFPDLHSELNLSSLELGDSALYFCASSVAPGQGMQETQYFGPGTRLLVL.

There are many counts of this clonotype. This chain links TRBV28 with TRBJ2-1; 8 positions match TRBD2. Per the germline V gene, CDR1 is MDHEN and CDR2 is SYDVKM. The CDR3 runs to 14 residues. Unmatched junction bases numbered 3, after V lost 2 bases and J lost 6 bases. The CDR3 is CASSLAGRVNEQFF. The DNA of the CDR3 is TGTGCCAGCAGTTTAGCCGGGAGGGTCAATGAGCAGTTCTTC.

This clonotype was counted at least ten times. The V and J genes are TRBV7-2 and TRBJ2-1, with TRBD2 matching 10 bases. The germline gives CDR1 SGHTA, CDR2 FQGNSA. With V trimmed by 1 base and J by 6 bases, 15 bases remained unmatched. The CDR3 covers 19 residues. CDR3 protein: CASSLGWRGTSARPNEQFF. CDR3 sequence (DNA): TGTGCCAGCAGCTTAGGATGGAGGGGGACTAGCGCTAGACCCAATGAGCAGTTCTTC.

As for this clonotype: The junction differs from germline at one of its ends, possibly a read error. The V gene is TRBV4-3, the J gene TRBJ1-5; perhaps TRBD1 as D (6 bases). The length of the CDR3 is 14 residues. Germline V lookup: CDR1 LGHNA, CDR2 YSLEER. The CDR3 loop is CVSSLKQGDQPQHF. As DNA, the CDR3 is TGCGTCAGCAGCCTAAAACAGGGAGATCAGCCCCAGCATTTT.

V is TRBV7-2 and J is TRBJ2-5; 11 bases align to TRBD2. Germline V CDR1 and CDR2: SGHTA, FQGNSA. V dropped 9 bases and J dropped 5; count of bases not matched to a gene: 17. The CDR3 runs 17 residues. CDR3 coding DNA: TGTGCCAGTCTTAGGGGGGCGGCTAGCGGGAGGAAGGAGACCCAGTACTTC. Translating it yields CASLRGAASGRKETQYF. Supplemented by reference TRBV7-2 and TRBJ2-5, the full variable domain reads GAGVSQSPSNKVTEKGKDVELRCDPISGHTALYWYRQSLGQGLEFLIYFQGNSAPDKSGLPSDRFSAERTGGSVSTLTIQRTQQEDSAVYLCASLRGAASGRKETQYFGPGTRLLVL.

This clonotype appeared many times. CDR3 residues: CASSPDRVNQPQHF. CDR3 coding DNA: TGTGCCAGCTCACCCGACAGGGTCAATCAGCCCCAGCATTTT. This chain connects TRBV18 to TRBJ1-5; 7 bases map to TRBD1. This CDR3 is 14 amino acids long. After removal of 3 bases from V and 3 bases from J, the junction contained 2 bases not matched to a gene. Germline V gene sequence: CDR1 KGHSH, CDR2 LQKENI.

The rearrangement uses TRBV28 and TRBJ2-6, with no clear D. V was pared by 10 bases and J by 3 bases, with 13 bases between. The length of the CDR3 is 14 residues. Germline CDR1 and CDR2: MDHEN and SYDVKM. CDR3 bases: TGTGCCACCTATCCTTCTGGTGGGGCCAACGTCCTGACTTTC. Its translation is CATYPSGGANVLTF.

In its sample, this clonotype was seen many times. This chain uses TRBV7-2 with TRBJ2-1; 7 positions agree with TRBD2. The CDR3 extends over 14 amino acids. The V gene's germline CDR1 is SGHTA and CDR2 FQGNSA. V gave up 6 bases and J gave up 5 bases; unmatched junction bases: 7. The CDR3 sequence: CASRLAVSHNEQFF. In DNA, the CDR3 is TGTGCCAGCAGGCTAGCGGTAAGTCACAATGAGCAGTTCTTC.

The V gene is TRBV28, the J gene TRBJ1-5, with D perhaps matching TRBD1 (5 bases). Trimming took off 5 bases at V and 9 bases at J, with 11 bases between the two ends. Germline loops: CDR1 MDHEN, CDR2 SYDVKM. The CDR3 totals 12 residues. The CDR3, as DNA: TGTGCCAGCAGTCCTCCGGGGCGGCCCCAGCATTTT. It translates to CASSPPGRPQHF. Full variable domain (remainder filled in from reference TRBV28 and TRBJ1-5): DVKVTQSSRYLVKRTGEKVFLECVQDMDHENMFWYRQDPGLGLRLIYFSYDVKMKEKGDIPEGYSVSREKKERFSLILESASTNQTSMYLCASSPPGRPQHFGDGTRLSIL.

The chain carries TRBV11-2 and TRBJ2-2; a weak D match, TRBD2 (6 bases). From germline, CDR1 is SGHAT and CDR2 FQNNGV. V was trimmed by 2 bases and J by 6 bases, leaving 16 bases between them. CDR3 length: 16 residues. This CDR3 reads CASSLLKRVFSGELFF. Here the CDR3 DNA reads TGTGCCAGCAGCTTACTCAAGCGGGTTTTTTCCGGGGAGCTGTTTTTT.